Listed below are T cell receptor beta chains from one sample, sequenced in a study of T cells in lung cancer brain metastases. Here immunoSEQ multiplex PCR was the method, and the copy in TCRdb shows in-frame clones only, minus some. The top ten clones hold under 7.5% of a sample with about 5,600 clones, about four fifths of them seen once. Sequenced input: tumor tissue from a brain metastasis. The receptors were sampled from a man aged 45 to 65 with non-small cell lung cancer that had spread to the brain. Both conserved end residues are part of each CDR3. D genes are given only for firm matches. Rows give clone size only sometimes, using once, few, many, or a class for an expanded clone.

len	v_gene	abundance	d_gene	j_gene	CDR3nt	CDR3aa
15	TRBV15	NA	NA	TRBJ2-1	TGTGCCACCAGCAGAGGGGACCGAGCCTACAATGAGCAGTTCTTC	CATSRGDRAYNEQFF
15	TRBV6-5	NA	NA	TRBJ1-1	TGTGCCAGCAGTTACTTGCCAGGGAGGAACACTGAAGCTTTCTTT	CASSYLPGRNTEAFF
11	TRBV7-2	NA	NA	TRBJ2-1	TGTGCCAGCAGCTTAAATGGTGAGCAGTTCTTC	CASSLNGEQFF
14	TRBV7-9	NA	TRBD2	TRBJ2-5	TGTGCCAGCAGCTTAGGACTAGCATCGGAGACCCAGTACTTC	CASSLGLASETQYF
14	TRBV6-5	NA	NA	TRBJ2-3	TGTGCCAGCAGCCTAGCAGGGCCGAGAGATACGCAGTATTTT	CASSLAGPRDTQYF
16	TRBV27	NA	TRBD1	TRBJ2-1	TGTGCCAGCAGACTCCAGGGACAGAGCTCCTACAATGAGCAGTTCTTC	CASRLQGQSSYNEQFF
15	TRBV7-3	NA	TRBD2	TRBJ2-1	TGTGCCAGCAGCTTACTAGCGGGGGGGTGGAATGAGCAGTTCTTC	CASSLLAGGWNEQFF
16	TRBV7-2	NA	NA	TRBJ2-2	TGTGCCAGCAGCTCTTCCCGGCACAAAGACACCGGGGAGCTGTTTTTT	CASSSSRHKDTGELFF
16	TRBV7-2	once	NA	TRBJ1-3	TGTGCCAGCAGCTTATCACCGGCGAGCTCTGGAAACACCATATATTTT	CASSLSPASSGNTIYF
13	TRBV10-3	NA	NA	TRBJ2-2	TGTGCCATCAGGGACAGCCTGACCGGGGAGCTGTTTTTT	CAIRDSLTGELFF
15	TRBV19	NA	NA	TRBJ2-1	TGTGCCAGTAGTATGGATATTGTCCTTAACAATGAGCAGTTCTTC	CASSMDIVLNNEQFF